This T cell receptor (beta chain) derives from a study of CD8 T cells in Susac syndrome. This CDR3 contains 14 residues. In germline, CDR1 is SQVTM, CDR2 ANQGSEA. Patients with Susac syndrome fulfilled recently defined diagnostic criteria for definite or probable disease. The TEMRA cells underwent FACS enrichment, while the CD8+ and CD4+ T cells underwent negative isolation. Random hexamers served to reverse transcribe about 0.5 to 1 ug RNA. The authors amplified TCR beta CDR3 across 54 Vbeta and 13 Jbeta using immunoSEQ multiplex PCR. TCRdb passed the immunoSEQ multiplex PCR reads through MiXCR, listing each CDR3 protein once. Counted here are around 130,000 distinct CDR3 sequences, about 94% occurring once; the ten biggest clones make up 0.25% to 0.3%.

This chain connects TRBV29-1 to TRBJ2-7, with 7 bases aligning to TRBD2. The sample consisted of CD8+ T cells from PBMCs. This receptor was taken from a human donor with Susac syndrome. The CDR3 protein is CLSSGTTESYEQYF. CDR3 sequence (DNA): TGCCTATCTTCGGGGACTACCGAGTCCTACGAGCAGTACTTC.